This T cell receptor beta chain was recorded in a study of T-cell reconstitution after alpha-beta-depleted transplantation in children. Whole-study findings and limits: Approximately two months post-transplant, alpha-beta T cells reportedly originated from several hundred expanded graft clones. One year post-transplant, T-cell counts and diversity were largely derived from T cells produced anew. The origin of high day-60 TCRbeta diversity in some patients lay in surviving recipient T cells and thymic progenitors.

Preparation of the TCRbeta library used unique molecular identifiers. A single record per CDR3 protein comes from TCRdb applying MiXCR to the PCR reads. The table has approximately 120,000 distinct CDR3 sequences, roughly 9.7% seen once; the top ten hold about 24%. Concerning this clonotype itself: What it binds is not known.

V lost 6 bases to trimming and J lost 3 bases; unmatched junction nucleotides: 18. Germline CDR1 reads MNHNS; CDR2 reads SASEGT. This CDR3 has 18 residues. This TCR was sampled from a girl in the first two years of life who had a stem cell transplant for combined immunodeficiency, so the T cells may come from the graft donor. The input for sequencing was PBMCs, mostly from graft donor cells, taken 180 days after TCRalphabeta/CD19-depleted stem cell transplant. The chain recombines TRBV6-1 with TRBJ2-7; TRBD1 matches at 9 bases. The CDR3 is CASSPRGQGSLRDYEQYF. For the CDR3, the DNA is TGTGCCAGCAGCCCTAGGGGACAGGGCTCCCTCAGGGACTACGAGCAGTACTTC.